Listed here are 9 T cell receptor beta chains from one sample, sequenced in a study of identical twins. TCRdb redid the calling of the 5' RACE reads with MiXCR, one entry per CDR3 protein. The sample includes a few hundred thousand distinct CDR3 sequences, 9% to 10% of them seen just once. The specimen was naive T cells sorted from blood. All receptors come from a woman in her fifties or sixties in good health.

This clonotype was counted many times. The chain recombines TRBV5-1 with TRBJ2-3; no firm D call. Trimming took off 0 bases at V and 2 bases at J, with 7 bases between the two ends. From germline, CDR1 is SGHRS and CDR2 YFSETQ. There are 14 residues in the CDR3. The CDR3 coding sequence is TGCGCCAGCAGCTTGGCGGCCCTCACAGATACGCAGTATTTT. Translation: CASSLAALTDTQYF.

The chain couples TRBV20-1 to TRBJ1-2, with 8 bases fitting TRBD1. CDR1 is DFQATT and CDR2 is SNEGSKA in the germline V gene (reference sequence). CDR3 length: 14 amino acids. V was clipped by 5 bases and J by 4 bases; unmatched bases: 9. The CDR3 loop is CSAWGQDFIYGYTF. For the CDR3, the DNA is TGCAGTGCTTGGGGACAGGATTTTATCTATGGCTACACCTTC.

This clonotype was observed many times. CDR3 loop: CASRWAGGTRSLHF. DNA for the CDR3: TGTGCCAGCAGGTGGGCAGGGGGCACACGTAGCCTCCACTTT. The chain uses TRBV12-3 or TRBV12-4 and TRBJ1-6, with TRBD1 matching over 8 bases. CDR3 length: 14 residues. The V gene end was trimmed by 6 bases and the J gene end by 15 bases; junction bases not matched to a gene: 13.

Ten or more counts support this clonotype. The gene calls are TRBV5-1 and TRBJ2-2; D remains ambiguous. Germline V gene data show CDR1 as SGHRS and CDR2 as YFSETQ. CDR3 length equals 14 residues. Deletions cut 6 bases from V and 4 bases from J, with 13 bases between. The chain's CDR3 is CASTPIVTTGELFF. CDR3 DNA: TGCGCCAGCACTCCAATCGTTACCACCGGGGAGCTGTTTTTT.

The CDR3, as DNA: TGTGCCGACCGCGGACAGGACCCTAACTATGGCTACACCTTC. It codes for CADRGQDPNYGYTF. The J gene is TRBJ1-2, the V gene TRBV21-1; TRBD1 is taken as the D call from the table, unchecked against the DNA. TRBV21-1 is a known pseudogene. The CDR3 consists of 14 residues.

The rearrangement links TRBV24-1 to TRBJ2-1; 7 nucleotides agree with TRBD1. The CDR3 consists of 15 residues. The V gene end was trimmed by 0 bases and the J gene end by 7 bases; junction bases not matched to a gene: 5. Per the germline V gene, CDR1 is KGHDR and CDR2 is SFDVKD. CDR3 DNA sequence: TGTGCCACCAGTGATTTGCCCCCCAGGGGGAATGAGCAGTTCTTC. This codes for CATSDLPPRGNEQFF.

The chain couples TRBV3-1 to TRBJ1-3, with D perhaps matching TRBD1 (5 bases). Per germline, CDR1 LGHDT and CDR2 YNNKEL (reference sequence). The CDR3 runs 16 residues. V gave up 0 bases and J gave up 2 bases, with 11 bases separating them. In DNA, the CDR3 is TGTGCCAGCAGCCAAGATCAGGGACGGGCTGGAAACACCATATATTTT. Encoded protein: CASSQDQGRAGNTIYF.

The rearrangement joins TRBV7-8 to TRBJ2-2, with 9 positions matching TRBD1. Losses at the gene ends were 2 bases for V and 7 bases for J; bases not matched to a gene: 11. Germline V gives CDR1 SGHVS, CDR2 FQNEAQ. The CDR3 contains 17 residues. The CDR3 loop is CASSLRSGQGISGELFF. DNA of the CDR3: TGTGCCAGCAGCTTAAGATCCGGACAGGGGATTAGCGGGGAGCTGTTTTTT.

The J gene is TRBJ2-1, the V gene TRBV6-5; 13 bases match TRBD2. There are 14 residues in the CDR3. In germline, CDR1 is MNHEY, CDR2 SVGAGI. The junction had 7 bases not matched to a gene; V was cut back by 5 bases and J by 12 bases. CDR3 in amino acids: CASSRLAGGLGQFF. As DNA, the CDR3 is TGTGCCAGCAGTCGACTAGCGGGAGGATTAGGGCAGTTCTTC.